These 14 T cell receptor beta chains share one sample of origin, sequenced in a study of regulatory T cells in long-lasting Graves disease. Specified time point: newly diagnosed GD, antithyroid drugs for less than 3 months. PBMCs provided the RNA from which the TCR library was made. According to the study, TCR beta libraries were built with iRepertoire HTBI primers and CDR3-region Arm-PCR. TCRdb re-analysed the multiplex PCR reads in MiXCR, keeping a single row per CDR3 protein. The table has about 520,000 distinct CDR3 sequences, around 12% seen once. This same sample was also part of a study on T cells in Graves' hyperthyroidism and ophthalmopathy.

Here the sequenced sample was peripheral blood mononuclear cells (PBMCs), taken at new diagnosis, from a patient treated with antithyroid drugs. The source is a woman aged 25 to 39 with Graves disease.

This clonotype was detected ten times or more. This chain uses TRBV18 with TRBJ2-7, with D perhaps TRBD1 (5 bases). Between the trimmed V and J ends, which lost 2 bases and 3 bases, there was a span of 11 bases. Per the germline V gene, CDR1 is KGHSH and CDR2 is LQKENI. This CDR3 has 14 amino acids. Here the CDR3 reads CASSPGQGRYEQYF. The CDR3 DNA is TGTGCCAGCTCACCAGGGCAGGGTCGCTACGAGCAGTACTTC.

This clonotype was counted ten times or more. The rearrangement links TRBV7-6 to TRBJ2-3; the match to TRBD2 covers 15 bases. There are 16 residues in the CDR3. Germline V gene sequence: CDR1 SGHVS, CDR2 FNYEAQ. J lost 6 bases, V lost 5 bases, and 6 bases had no gene match. The CDR3 is CASSLGLAGGADTQYF. The CDR3 region has the DNA TGTGCCAGCAGCCTAGGACTAGCGGGAGGGGCGGATACGCAGTATTTT.

CDR3 DNA: TGTGCCAGCAGACCTAGGGGATCTGGAAACACCATATATTTT. Amino acids: CASRPRGSGNTIYF. This rearrangement joins TRBV9 to TRBJ1-3; D is possibly TRBD1 (5 bases). Germline V lookup: CDR1 SGDLS, CDR2 YYNGEE. CDR3 length: 14 amino acids. V was clipped by 5 bases and J by 1 base, with 10 bases between them. The entire variable domain, with the rest obtained from reference TRBV9 and TRBJ1-3, is as follows: DSGVTQTPKHLITATGQRVTLRCSPRSGDLSVYWYQQSLDQGLQFLIQYYNGEERAKGNILERFSAQQFPDLHSELNLSSLELGDSALYFCASRPRGSGNTIYFGEGSWLTVV.

This clonotype was counted many times. The chain carries TRBV7-8 and TRBJ2-5; the D gene could be TRBD1 or TRBD2 (5 bases each). CDR3 length: 20 amino acids. Germline loops: CDR1 SGHVS, CDR2 FQNEAQ. V lost 0 bases to trimming and J lost 7 bases, with 30 bases between them. CDR3 bases: TGTGCCAGCAGCTTAGCGAGGTGGGGGTCTGGCAGCCCGGTGGAAGGGACCCAGTACTTC. Translating gives CASSLARWGSGSPVEGTQYF.

This clonotype was seen many times. V is TRBV6-2 or TRBV6-3 and J is TRBJ2-5; 9 bases agree with TRBD1. CDR1 is MNHEY, CDR2 SVGEGT, per germline. V lost 6 bases, J lost 3 bases, and 11 bases stayed unmatched. CDR3 length: 16 residues. The CDR3 spells CASRTGTGRTKETQYF. The CDR3 DNA reads TGTGCCAGCAGAACCGGGACAGGGCGAACCAAAGAGACCCAGTACTTC.

This clonotype was counted ten times or more. This chain uses TRBV11-2 with TRBJ2-7; TRBD2 is a possible D gene (6 bases). This CDR3 has 14 residues. With 0 bases removed from V and 2 bases from J, the gap between germline ends came to 8 bases. Germline assignment: CDR1 SGHAT and CDR2 FQNNGV. CDR3 sequence (DNA): TGTGCCAGCAGCTTAGAGGAGGGACCCTACGAGCAGTACTTC. It encodes CASSLEEGPYEQYF.

This clonotype was picked up many times. The chain couples TRBV24-1 to TRBJ2-3; no clear D gene. Trimming took 5 bases from V and 2 from J, leaving 7 bases between them. CDR1 and CDR2 from the germline V gene are KGHDR and SFDVKD. CDR3 length: 13 amino acids. This chain's CDR3 is CATSALITDTQYF. The CDR3 nucleotides are TGTGCCACCAGTGCTCTTATCACAGATACGCAGTATTTT.

The chain joins TRBV7-9 to TRBJ1-1; D is unclear. The V end lost 5 bases, the J end lost 0 bases, and 13 bases lay between the germline ends. Germline loops: CDR1 SEHNR, CDR2 FQNEAQ (reference sequence). The CDR3 spans 15 residues. The CDR3 DNA follows: TGTGCCAGCAGCCACTACAGTCCGCTGAACACTGAAGCTTTCTTT. It specifies CASSHYSPLNTEAFF.

This clonotype appeared many times. V is TRBV5-1 and J is TRBJ2-1; 12 bases agree with TRBD2. The CDR3 is 15 amino acids. Germline V gives CDR1 SGHRS, CDR2 YFSETQ. Trimming took 2 bases from V and 4 from J; bases not matched to a gene: 1. The DNA of the CDR3 is TGCGCCAGCAGCTTTGGGACTAGCGGGTACAATGAGCAGTTCTTC. The encoded protein is CASSFGTSGYNEQFF.

CDR3 loop: CASSRPGGSYNEQFF. CDR3 bases: TGTGCCAGCAGCCGACCCGGGGGCTCCTACAATGAGCAGTTCTTC. V gene TRBV14 combines with J gene TRBJ2-1; D possibly corresponds to TRBD2 (6 bases). V shed 4 bases and J shed 0 bases, with 10 bases lying between them. Germline assignment: CDR1 SGHDN and CDR2 FVKESK. The CDR3 sequence is 15 residues long.

This clonotype has at least ten counts. This chain uses TRBV6-1 with TRBJ1-1; 7 bases match TRBD1. The CDR3 has 13 residues. V was pared by 5 bases and J by 11 bases, with 11 bases of the junction left unmatched. Germline CDR1 MNHNS, CDR2 SASEGT. The CDR3 DNA sequence: TGTGCCAGCAGTACCCCAATAGGGGGCGGGGCTTTCTTT. The encoded protein is CASSTPIGGGAFF.

In its sample, this clonotype was seen many times. The rearrangement links TRBV18 to TRBJ2-3; the match to TRBD1 covers 10 bases. The CDR3 has 16 amino acids. J was trimmed by 1 base and V by 4 bases; bases with no gene match: 5. CDR1 KGHSH and CDR2 LQKENI come from the germline V gene. CDR3 bases: TGTGCCAGCTCACAAGGGGACAGGGGACGCACAGATACGCAGTATTTT. It encodes CASSQGDRGRTDTQYF. Based on the CDR3 plus reference TRBV18 and TRBJ2-3, the full variable domain is NAGVMQNPRHLVRRRGQEARLRCSPMKGHSHVYWYRQLPEEGLKFMVYLQKENIIDESGMPKERFSAEFPKEGPSILRIQQVVRGDSAAYFCASSQGDRGRTDTQYFGPGTRLTVL.

There are many counts of this clonotype. The rearrangement uses TRBV28 and TRBJ2-1, with D tentatively TRBD1 (6 bases). CDR1 is MDHEN, CDR2 SYDVKM, per germline. The CDR3 runs to 15 residues. The V gene lost 10 bases and the J gene lost 1 base, with 17 bases spanning the gap. Here the CDR3 reads CATLTGHSSYNEQFF. The CDR3, as DNA: TGTGCCACCCTTACAGGGCACAGTTCCTACAATGAGCAGTTCTTC.

This clonotype was picked up many times. V usage is TRBV7-2 and J usage is TRBJ1-4, with D possibly TRBD1 on 5 matching bases. This CDR3 comprises 15 residues. Germline lookup yields CDR1 SGHTA and CDR2 FQGNSA. The V end was cut by 1 base, the J end by 8 bases, with 14 bases between. Here the CDR3 reads CASSLGQGSEEKLFF. CDR3 coding DNA: TGTGCCAGCAGCTTAGGGCAGGGATCGGAGGAAAAACTGTTTTTT.